The present TCR beta chain was sequenced within a study of blood T cell repertoires in COVID-19. Study background: From the United States, Italy and Spain came samples of acute and convalescent COVID-19. Nucleic acid was either cDNA or gDNA, and it came from T cells, B-cell-depleted T cells, or PBMCs.

Per the original data handling: Counts of nucleated cells, estimated from reference gene primer amplification, were obtained. Libraries were prepared by immunoSEQ multiplex PCR; TCRdb keeps only in-frame clonotypes and omits some of them. That table furnishes V, J and clone size, whereas the DNA furnished D and trimming. In the table there are approximately 210,000 clones, about 82% of which are singletons. Seattle patients were enrolled during active infection and followed longitudinally. Sequencing input: peripheral blood. The origin of this receptor is a man in his sixties with COVID-19, enrolled during active disease.

The CDR3 DNA sequence: TGTGCCAGCAGCCAAGATAGAAATCCCGGGGAGCTGTTTTTT. It yields the protein CASSQDRNPGELFF. This rearrangement joins TRBV4-2 to TRBJ2-2; D is unclear. The V gene's germline CDR1 is LGHNA and CDR2 YNFKEQ. This CDR3 spans 14 amino acids. V lost 0 bases, J lost 6 bases, and 8 bases lay in between.